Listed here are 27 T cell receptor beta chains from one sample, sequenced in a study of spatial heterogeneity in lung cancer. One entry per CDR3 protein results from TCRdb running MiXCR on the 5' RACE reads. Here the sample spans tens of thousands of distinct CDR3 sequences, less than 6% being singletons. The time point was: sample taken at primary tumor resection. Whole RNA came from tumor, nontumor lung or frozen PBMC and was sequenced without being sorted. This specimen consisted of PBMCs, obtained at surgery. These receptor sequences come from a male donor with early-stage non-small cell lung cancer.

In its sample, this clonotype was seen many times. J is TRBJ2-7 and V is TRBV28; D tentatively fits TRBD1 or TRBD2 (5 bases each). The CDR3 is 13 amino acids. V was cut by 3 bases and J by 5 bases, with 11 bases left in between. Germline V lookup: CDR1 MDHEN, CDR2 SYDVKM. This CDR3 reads CASSLRGTHEQYF. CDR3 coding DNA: TGTGCCAGCAGTTTGCGAGGGACCCACGAGCAGTACTTC.

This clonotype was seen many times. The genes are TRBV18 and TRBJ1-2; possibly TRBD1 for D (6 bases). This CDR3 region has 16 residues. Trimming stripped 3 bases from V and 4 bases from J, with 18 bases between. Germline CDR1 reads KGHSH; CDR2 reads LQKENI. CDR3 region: CASSPNTGRGSYGYTF. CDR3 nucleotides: TGTGCCAGCTCACCTAACACAGGGCGAGGGTCCTATGGCTACACCTTC.

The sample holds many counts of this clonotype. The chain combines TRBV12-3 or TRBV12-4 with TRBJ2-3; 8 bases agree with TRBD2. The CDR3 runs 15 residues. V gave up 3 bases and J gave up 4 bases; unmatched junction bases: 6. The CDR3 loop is CASSLALAGPDTQYF. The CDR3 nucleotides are TGTGCCAGCAGTTTGGCGTTAGCGGGGCCAGATACGCAGTATTTT.

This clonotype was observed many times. The CDR3 here is CASSHDEETQYF. As DNA, the CDR3 is TGTGCCAGCAGCCACGACGAAGAGACCCAGTACTTC. The chain joins TRBV6-5 to TRBJ2-5, with D hard to call. V was trimmed by 6 bases and J by 3 bases, leaving 8 bases between them. The V gene's germline CDR1 is MNHEY and CDR2 SVGAGI. This CDR3 contains 12 residues.

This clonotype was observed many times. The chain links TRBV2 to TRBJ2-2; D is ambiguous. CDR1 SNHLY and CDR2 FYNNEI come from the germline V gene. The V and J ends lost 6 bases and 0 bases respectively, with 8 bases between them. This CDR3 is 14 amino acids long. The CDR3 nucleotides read TGTGCCAGCAGGGAGAGGCCGAACACCGGGGAGCTGTTTTTT. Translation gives CASRERPNTGELFF.

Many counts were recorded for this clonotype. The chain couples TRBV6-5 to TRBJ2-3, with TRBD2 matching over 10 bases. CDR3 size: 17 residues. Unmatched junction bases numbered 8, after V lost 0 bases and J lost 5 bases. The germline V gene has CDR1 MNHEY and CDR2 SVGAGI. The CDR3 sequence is CASSYSGSGRAKDTQYF. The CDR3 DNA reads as TGTGCCAGCAGTTACTCGGGAAGCGGGAGGGCCAAAGATACGCAGTATTTT.

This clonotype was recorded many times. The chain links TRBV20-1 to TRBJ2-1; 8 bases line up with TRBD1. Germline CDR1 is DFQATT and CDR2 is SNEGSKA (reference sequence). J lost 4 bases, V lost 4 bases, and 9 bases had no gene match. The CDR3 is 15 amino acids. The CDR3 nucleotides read TGCAGTGCTAAGCCCGGGACAGGCGTATACAATGAGCAGTTCTTC. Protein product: CSAKPGTGVYNEQFF.

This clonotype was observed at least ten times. DNA for the CDR3: TGTGCCAGCAGTGACATCCGGACAGATAACTATGGCTACACCTTC. It translates to CASSDIRTDNYGYTF. The gene calls are TRBV6-1 and TRBJ1-2; TRBD1 is a possible D gene (6 bases). CDR1 and CDR2 (germline): MNHNS, SASEGT. V was trimmed by 3 bases and J by 1 base, leaving 12 bases between them. CDR3 size: 15 residues.

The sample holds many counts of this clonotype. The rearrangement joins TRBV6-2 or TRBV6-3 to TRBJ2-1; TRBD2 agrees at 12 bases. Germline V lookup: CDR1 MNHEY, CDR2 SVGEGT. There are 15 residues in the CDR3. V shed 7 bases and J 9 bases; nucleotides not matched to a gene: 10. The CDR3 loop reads CASILTSGSFGEQFF. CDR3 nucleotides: TGTGCCAGCATCCTGACTAGCGGGAGCTTTGGTGAGCAGTTCTTC.

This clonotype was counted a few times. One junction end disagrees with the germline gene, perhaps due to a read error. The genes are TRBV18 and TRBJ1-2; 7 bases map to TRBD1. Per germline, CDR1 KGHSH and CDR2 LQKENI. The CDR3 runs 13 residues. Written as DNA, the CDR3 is TGTGCCAGCTCAACGACAGGGAACTATGACTACACCTTC. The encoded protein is CASSTTGNYDYTF. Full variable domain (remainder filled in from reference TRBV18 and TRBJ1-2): NAGVMQNPRHLVRRRGQEARLRCSPMKGHSHVYWYRQLPEEGLKFMVYLQKENIIDESGMPKERFSAEFPKEGPSILRIQQVVRGDSAAYFCASSTTGNYDYTFGSGTRLTVV.

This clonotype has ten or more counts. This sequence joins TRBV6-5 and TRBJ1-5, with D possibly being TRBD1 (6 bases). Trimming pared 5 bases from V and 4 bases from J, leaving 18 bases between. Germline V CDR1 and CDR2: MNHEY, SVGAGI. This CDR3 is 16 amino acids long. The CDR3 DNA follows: TGTGCCAGCAGTCTCGATATTCCGCAGGGGAATCAGCCCCAGCATTTT. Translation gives CASSLDIPQGNQPQHF.

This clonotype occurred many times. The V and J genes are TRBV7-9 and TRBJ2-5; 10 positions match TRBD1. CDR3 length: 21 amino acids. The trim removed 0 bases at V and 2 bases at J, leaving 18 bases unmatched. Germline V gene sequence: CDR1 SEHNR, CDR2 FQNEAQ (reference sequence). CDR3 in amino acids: CASSLAVLSSRTDRGQETQYF. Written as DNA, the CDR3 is TGTGCCAGCAGCTTAGCAGTCCTTAGCAGTCGAACGGACAGGGGGCAAGAGACCCAGTACTTC. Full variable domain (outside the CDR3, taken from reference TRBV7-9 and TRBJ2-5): DTGVSQNPRHKITKRGQNVTFRCDPISEHNRLYWYRQTLGQGPEFLTYFQNEAQLEKSRLLSDRFSAERPKGSFSTLEIQRTEQGDSAMYLCASSLAVLSSRTDRGQETQYFGPGTRLLVL.

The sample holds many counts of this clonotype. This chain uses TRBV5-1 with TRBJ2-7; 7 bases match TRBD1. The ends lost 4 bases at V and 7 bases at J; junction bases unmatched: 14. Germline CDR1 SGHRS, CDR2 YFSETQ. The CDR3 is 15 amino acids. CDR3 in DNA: TGCGCCAGCAGCAGACGACAGGGTGGGGAGTCGGAGCAGTACTTC. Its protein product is CASSRRQGGESEQYF. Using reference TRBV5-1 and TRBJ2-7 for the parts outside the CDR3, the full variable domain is KAGVTQTPRYLIKTRGQQVTLSCSPISGHRSVSWYQQTPGQGLQFLFEYFSETQRNKGNFPGRFSGRQFSNSRSEMNVSTLELGDSALYLCASSRRQGGESEQYFGPGTRLTVT.

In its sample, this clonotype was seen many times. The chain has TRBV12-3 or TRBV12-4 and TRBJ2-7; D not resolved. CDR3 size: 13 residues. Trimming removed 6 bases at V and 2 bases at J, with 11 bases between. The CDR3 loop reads CASSRPSAYEQYF. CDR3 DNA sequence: TGTGCCAGCAGCCGGCCGTCCGCCTACGAGCAGTACTTC.

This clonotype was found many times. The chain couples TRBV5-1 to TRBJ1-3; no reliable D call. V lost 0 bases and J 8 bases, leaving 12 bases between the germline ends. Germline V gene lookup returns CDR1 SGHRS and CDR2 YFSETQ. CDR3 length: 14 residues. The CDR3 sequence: CASSLADPVDTIYF. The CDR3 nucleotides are TGCGCCAGCAGCTTGGCGGACCCCGTCGACACCATATATTTT. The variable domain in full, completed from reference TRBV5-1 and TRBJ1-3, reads KAGVTQTPRYLIKTRGQQVTLSCSPISGHRSVSWYQQTPGQGLQFLFEYFSETQRNKGNFPGRFSGRQFSNSRSEMNVSTLELGDSALYLCASSLADPVDTIYFGEGSWLTVV.

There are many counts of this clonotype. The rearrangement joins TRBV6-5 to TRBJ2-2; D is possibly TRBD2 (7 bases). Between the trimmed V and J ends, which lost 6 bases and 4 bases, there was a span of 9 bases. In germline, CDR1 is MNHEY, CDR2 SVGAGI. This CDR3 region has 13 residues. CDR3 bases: TGTGCCAGCAGCGGGGGGCGCACCGGGGAGCTGTTTTTT. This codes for CASSGGRTGELFF.

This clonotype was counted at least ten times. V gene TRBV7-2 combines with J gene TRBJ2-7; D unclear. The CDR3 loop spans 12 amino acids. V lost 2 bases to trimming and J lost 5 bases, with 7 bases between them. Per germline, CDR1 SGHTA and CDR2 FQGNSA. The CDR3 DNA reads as TGTGCCAGCAGCTTATCCGCCCACGAGCAGTACTTC. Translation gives CASSLSAHEQYF.

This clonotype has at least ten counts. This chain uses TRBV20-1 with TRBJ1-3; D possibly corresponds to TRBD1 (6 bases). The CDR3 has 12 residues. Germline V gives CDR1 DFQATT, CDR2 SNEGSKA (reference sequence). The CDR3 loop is CSGTHSGNTIYF. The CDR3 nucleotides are TGCAGCGGGACACACTCTGGAAACACCATATATTTT.

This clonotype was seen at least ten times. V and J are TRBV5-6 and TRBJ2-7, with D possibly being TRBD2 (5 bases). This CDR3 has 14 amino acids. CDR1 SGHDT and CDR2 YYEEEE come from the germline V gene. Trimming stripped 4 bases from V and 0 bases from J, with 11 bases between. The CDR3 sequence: CASSTRGFSYEQYF. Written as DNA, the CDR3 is TGTGCCAGCAGCACACGGGGTTTCTCCTACGAGCAGTACTTC. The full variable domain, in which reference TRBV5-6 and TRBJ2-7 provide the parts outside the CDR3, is DAGVTQSPTHLIKTRGQQVTLRCSPKSGHDTVSWYQQALGQGPQFIFQYYEEEERQRGNFPDRFSGHQFPNYSSELNVNALLLGDSALYLCASSTRGFSYEQYFGPGTRLTVT.

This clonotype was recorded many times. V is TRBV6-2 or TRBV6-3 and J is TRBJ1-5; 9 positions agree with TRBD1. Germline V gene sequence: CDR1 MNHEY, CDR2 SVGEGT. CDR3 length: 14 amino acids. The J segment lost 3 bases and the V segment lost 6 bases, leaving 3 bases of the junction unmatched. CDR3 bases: TGTGCCAGCAGGGGACAGGGCCTCAATCAGCCCCAGCATTTT. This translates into CASRGQGLNQPQHF.

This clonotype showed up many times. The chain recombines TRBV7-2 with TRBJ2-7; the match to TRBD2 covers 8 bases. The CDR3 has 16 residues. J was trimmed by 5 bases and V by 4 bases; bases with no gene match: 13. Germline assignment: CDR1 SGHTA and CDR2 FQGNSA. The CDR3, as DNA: TGTGCCAGCAGCTCCACTGTCCTCGGGGGGGCCGACGAGCAGTACTTC. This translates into CASSSTVLGGADEQYF. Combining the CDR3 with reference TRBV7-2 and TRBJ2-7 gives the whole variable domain GAGVSQSPSNKVTEKGKDVELRCDPISGHTALYWYRQSLGQGLEFLIYFQGNSAPDKSGLPSDRFSAERTGGSVSTLTIQRTQQEDSAVYLCASSSTVLGGADEQYFGPGTRLTVT.

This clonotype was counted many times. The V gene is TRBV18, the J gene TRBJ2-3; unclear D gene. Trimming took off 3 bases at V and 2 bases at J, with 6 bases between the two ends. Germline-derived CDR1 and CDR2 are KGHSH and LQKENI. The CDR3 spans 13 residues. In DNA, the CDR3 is TGTGCCAGCTCACCCCGACACACAGATACGCAGTATTTT. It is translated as CASSPRHTDTQYF.

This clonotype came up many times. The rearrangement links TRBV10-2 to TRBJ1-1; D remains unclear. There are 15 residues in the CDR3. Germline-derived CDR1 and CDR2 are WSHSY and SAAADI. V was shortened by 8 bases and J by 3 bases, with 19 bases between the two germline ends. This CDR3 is CASQDGGFGYTEAFF. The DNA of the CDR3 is TGCGCCAGCCAGGACGGAGGGTTTGGATACACTGAAGCTTTCTTT.

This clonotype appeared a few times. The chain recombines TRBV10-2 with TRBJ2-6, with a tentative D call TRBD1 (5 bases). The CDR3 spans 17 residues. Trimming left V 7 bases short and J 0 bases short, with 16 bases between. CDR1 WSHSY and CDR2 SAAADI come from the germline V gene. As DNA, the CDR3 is TGCGCCAGCACCCACAGGCGAACTATCTCTGGGGCCAACGTCCTGACTTTC. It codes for CASTHRRTISGANVLTF.

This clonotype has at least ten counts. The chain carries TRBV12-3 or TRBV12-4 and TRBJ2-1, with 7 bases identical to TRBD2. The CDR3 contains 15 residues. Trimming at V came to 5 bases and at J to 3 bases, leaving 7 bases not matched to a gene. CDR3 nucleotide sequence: TGTGCCAGCAGTCGTGAGGGGACTAACTACAATGAGCAGTTCTTC. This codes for CASSREGTNYNEQFF.

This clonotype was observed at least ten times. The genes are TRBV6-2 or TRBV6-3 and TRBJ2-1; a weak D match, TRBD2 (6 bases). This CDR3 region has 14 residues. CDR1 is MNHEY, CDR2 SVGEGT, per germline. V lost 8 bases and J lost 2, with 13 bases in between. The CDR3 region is CASSKDYPYNEQFF. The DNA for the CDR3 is TGTGCCAGCTCTAAGGACTACCCCTACAATGAGCAGTTCTTC.

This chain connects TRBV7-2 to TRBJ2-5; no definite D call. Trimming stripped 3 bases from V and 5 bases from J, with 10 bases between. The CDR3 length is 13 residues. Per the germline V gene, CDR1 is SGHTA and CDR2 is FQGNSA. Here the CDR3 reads CASSFGRMETQYF. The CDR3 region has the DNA TGTGCCAGCAGCTTCGGACGGATGGAGACCCAGTACTTC. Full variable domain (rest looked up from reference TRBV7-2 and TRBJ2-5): GAGVSQSPSNKVTEKGKDVELRCDPISGHTALYWYRQSLGQGLEFLIYFQGNSAPDKSGLPSDRFSAERTGGSVSTLTIQRTQQEDSAVYLCASSFGRMETQYFGPGTRLLVL.